This TCR beta chain is drawn from a study of blood T cell repertoires in COVID-19. At the level of the study: Samples of COVID-19 (acute and convalescent) were obtained from the United States, Italy and Spain. Nucleic acid was either cDNA or gDNA, and it came from T cells, B-cell-depleted T cells, or PBMCs.

Methods used by the authors: Nucleated cell counts were estimated from reference gene primer amplification. Profiling relied on immunoSEQ multiplex PCR, and the TCRdb table lists in-frame clones only, not all of them. V and J calls plus clone size are reproduced from that table; the DNA served to infer D and trimming. The repertoire consists of 150,000 to 200,000 clones, with 85% to 90% occurring once and the leading ten covering 5% to 6.5%. Per the germline V gene, CDR1 is LNHDA and CDR2 is SQIVND (reference sequence). The CDR3 consists of 14 residues. With 8 bases removed from V and 0 bases from J, the gap between germline ends came to 14 bases.

V and J are TRBV19 and TRBJ2-7, with D perhaps TRBD1 (6 bases). The receptor comes from a middle-aged man with active or convalescent COVID-19. Material: peripheral blood. CDR3 sequence reads: CASRQVSSSYEQYF. The CDR3 DNA is TGTGCCAGTCGACAGGTTTCGAGCTCCTACGAGCAGTACTTC.